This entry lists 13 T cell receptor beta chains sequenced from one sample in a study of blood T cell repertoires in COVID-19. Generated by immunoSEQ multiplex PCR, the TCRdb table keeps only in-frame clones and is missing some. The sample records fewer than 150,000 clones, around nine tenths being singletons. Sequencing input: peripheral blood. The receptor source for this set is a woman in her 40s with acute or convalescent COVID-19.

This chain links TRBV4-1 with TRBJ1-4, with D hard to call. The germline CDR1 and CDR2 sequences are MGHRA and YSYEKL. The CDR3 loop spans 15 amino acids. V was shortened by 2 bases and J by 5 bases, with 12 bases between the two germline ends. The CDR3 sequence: CASSQLGDLNEKLFF. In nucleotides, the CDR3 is TGCGCCAGCAGCCAATTGGGAGACCTAAATGAAAAACTGTTTTTT.

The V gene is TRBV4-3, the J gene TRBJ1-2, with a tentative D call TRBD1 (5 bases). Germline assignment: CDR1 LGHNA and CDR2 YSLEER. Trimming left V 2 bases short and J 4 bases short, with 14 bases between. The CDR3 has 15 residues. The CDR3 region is CASSQSTGGGYGYTF. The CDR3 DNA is TGCGCCAGCAGCCAATCCACCGGGGGGGGCTATGGCTACACCTTC.

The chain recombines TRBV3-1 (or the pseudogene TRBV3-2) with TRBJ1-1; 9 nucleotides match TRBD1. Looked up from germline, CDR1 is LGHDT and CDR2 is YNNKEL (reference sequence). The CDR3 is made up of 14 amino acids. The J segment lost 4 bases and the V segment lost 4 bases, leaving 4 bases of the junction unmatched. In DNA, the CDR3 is TGTGCCAGCAGCCCCACAGGGGGCCCCACTGAAGCTTTCTTT. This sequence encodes CASSPTGGPTEAFF.

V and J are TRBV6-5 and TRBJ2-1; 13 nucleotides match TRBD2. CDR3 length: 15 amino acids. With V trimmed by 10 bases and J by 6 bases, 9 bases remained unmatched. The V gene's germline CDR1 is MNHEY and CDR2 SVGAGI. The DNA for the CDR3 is TGTGCCACCCGCTTCGGACTAGCGGGGGTCAATGAGCAGTTCTTC. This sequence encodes CATRFGLAGVNEQFF.

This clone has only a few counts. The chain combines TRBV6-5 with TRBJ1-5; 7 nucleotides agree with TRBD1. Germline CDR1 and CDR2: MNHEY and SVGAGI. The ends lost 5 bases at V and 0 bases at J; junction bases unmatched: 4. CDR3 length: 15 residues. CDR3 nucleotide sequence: TGTGCCAGCAGTCTGGACAGGAATAGCAATCAGCCCCAGCATTTT. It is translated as CASSLDRNSNQPQHF.

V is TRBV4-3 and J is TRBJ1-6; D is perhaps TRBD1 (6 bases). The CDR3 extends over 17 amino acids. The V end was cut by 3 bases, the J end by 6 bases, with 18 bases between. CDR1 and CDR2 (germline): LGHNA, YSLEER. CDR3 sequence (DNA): TGCGCCAGCAGCCATACCCCACCGAGACAGGCTAATTCACCCCTCCACTTT. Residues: CASSHTPPRQANSPLHF.

The CDR3 DNA is TGTGCCAGCAGCTCCCAGGGGGCAGCGATCTACGAGCAGTACTTC. Translation gives CASSSQGAAIYEQYF. The rearrangement links TRBV7-8 to TRBJ2-7, with TRBD1 matching over 8 bases. The CDR3 is 15 residues long. CDR1 and CDR2 (germline): SGHVS, FQNEAQ. Trimming cost V 4 bases and J 3 bases; bases outside gene matches: 8.

CDR3 sequence reads: CASMERGRLSTEAFF. CDR3 DNA: TGTGCCAGCATGGAAAGGGGCCGGCTCTCCACTGAAGCTTTCTTT. The gene calls are TRBV27 and TRBJ1-1; weak D call: TRBD1 (5 bases). The V end lost 7 bases, the J end lost 4 bases, and 19 bases lay between the germline ends. There are 15 residues in the CDR3. Germline V lookup: CDR1 MNHEY, CDR2 SMNVEV (reference sequence).

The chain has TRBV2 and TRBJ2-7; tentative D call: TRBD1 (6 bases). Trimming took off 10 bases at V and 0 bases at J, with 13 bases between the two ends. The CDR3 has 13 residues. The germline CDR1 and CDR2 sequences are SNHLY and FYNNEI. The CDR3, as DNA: TGTGCCATCAAAGGGGGTGGCTCCTACGAGCAGTACTTC. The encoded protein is CAIKGGGSYEQYF.

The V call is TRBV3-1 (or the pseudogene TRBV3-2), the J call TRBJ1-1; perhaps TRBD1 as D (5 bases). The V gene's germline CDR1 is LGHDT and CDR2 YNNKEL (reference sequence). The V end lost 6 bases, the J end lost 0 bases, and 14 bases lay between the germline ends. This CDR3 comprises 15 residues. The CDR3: CASRAGVGLNTEAFF. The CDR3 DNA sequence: TGTGCCAGCAGAGCCGGAGTGGGGCTGAACACTGAAGCTTTCTTT.

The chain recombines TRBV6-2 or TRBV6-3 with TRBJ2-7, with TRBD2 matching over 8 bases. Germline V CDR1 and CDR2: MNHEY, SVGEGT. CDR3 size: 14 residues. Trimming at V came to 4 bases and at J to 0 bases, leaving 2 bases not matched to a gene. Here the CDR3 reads CASSWGTSSYEQYF. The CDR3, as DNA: TGTGCCAGCAGTTGGGGGACTAGCTCCTACGAGCAGTACTTC.

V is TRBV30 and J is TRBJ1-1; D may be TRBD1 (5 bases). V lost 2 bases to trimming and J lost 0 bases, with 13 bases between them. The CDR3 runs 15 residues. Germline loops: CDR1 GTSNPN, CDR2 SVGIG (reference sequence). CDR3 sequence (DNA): TGTGCCTGGAGTAATTTGGGGGGATTGAACACTGAAGCTTTCTTT. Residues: CAWSNLGGLNTEAFF.

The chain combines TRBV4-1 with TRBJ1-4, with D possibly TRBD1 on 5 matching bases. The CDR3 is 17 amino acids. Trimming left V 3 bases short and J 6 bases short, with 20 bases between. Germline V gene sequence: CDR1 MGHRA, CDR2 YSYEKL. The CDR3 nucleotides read TGCGCCAGCAGCCATGGGCAGGGTTTTAGTGAGGATGAAAAACTGTTTTTT. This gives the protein CASSHGQGFSEDEKLFF.